The 18 T cell receptor beta chains given below trace back to one sample, sequenced in a study of cytotoxic CD8 clonotypes in ibrutinib-treated CLL. The table came from immunoSEQ multiplex PCR; TCRdb's copy has only in-frame clones and leaves some out. The sample includes roughly 54,000 clones, roughly three fifths of them seen just once. This material consisted of PBMCs, taken after 24 months of ibrutinib treatment. The source is a human donor with chronic lymphocytic leukemia.

The chain joins TRBV15 to TRBJ1-1; 9 nucleotides line up with TRBD1. This CDR3 region has 13 residues. The V gene end was trimmed by 4 bases and the J gene end by 4 bases; junction bases not matched to a gene: 1. The V gene's germline CDR1 is LNHNV and CDR2 YYDKDF (reference sequence). The CDR3 here is CATSTTGGTEAFF. In DNA form, the CDR3 reads TGTGCCACCAGCACGACAGGGGGCACTGAAGCTTTCTTT.

The chain is built from TRBV4-1 and TRBJ2-1, with 9 bases identical to TRBD2. The germline gives CDR1 MGHRA, CDR2 YSYEKL. The junction had 9 bases not matched to a gene; V was cut back by 1 base and J by 8 bases. CDR3 length: 16 amino acids. CDR3 nucleotide sequence: TGCGCCAGCAGCCAAGTCGATTCTAGCGGGGAAGATGAGCAGTTCTTC. Its protein product is CASSQVDSSGEDEQFF.

This clone appeared once. The rearrangement joins TRBV5-1 to TRBJ2-6, with 7 bases matching TRBD1. The CDR3 is made up of 17 amino acids. The V and J ends lost 5 bases and 0 bases, in that order; junction bases with no gene match: 8. Germline CDR1 reads SGHRS; CDR2 reads YFSETQ. The CDR3 coding sequence is TGCGCCAGCAGAGACACAGGGGTAACCTCTGGGGCCAACGTCCTGACTTTC. Translating it yields CASRDTGVTSGANVLTF.

The chain combines TRBV19 with TRBJ1-1; 7 nucleotides match TRBD1. This CDR3 contains 13 residues. In germline, CDR1 is LNHDA, CDR2 SQIVND (reference sequence). With 8 bases clipped from V and 0 bases from J, the junction kept 3 bases outside the gene matches. Here the CDR3 reads CASLGQMNTEAFF. In nucleotides, the CDR3 is TGTGCCAGTTTGGGACAGATGAACACTGAAGCTTTCTTT. Full variable domain (missing parts from reference TRBV19 and TRBJ1-1): DGGITQSPKYLFRKEGQNVTLSCEQNLNHDAMYWYRQDPGQGLRLIYYSQIVNDFQKGDIAEGYSVSREKKESFPLTVTSAQKNPTAFYLCASLGQMNTEAFFGQGTRLTVV.

This clone was counted between two and nine times. V usage is TRBV7-9 and J usage is TRBJ1-4, with TRBD1 matching 12 bases. In germline, CDR1 is SEHNR, CDR2 FQNEAQ (reference sequence). Trimming removed 5 bases from V and 7 bases from J; junction bases left unmatched: 5. The CDR3 is 15 residues long. The CDR3 spells CASSAGQGAREKLFF. DNA for the CDR3: TGTGCCAGCAGCGCGGGACAGGGGGCACGTGAAAAACTGTTTTTT.

The sample holds a few counts of this clone. As DNA, the CDR3 is TGCGCCAGAATGAGAAGGGGTAGGGCTAATGAAAAACTGTTTTTT. Translating gives CARMRRGRANEKLFF. The chain is built from TRBV10-1 and TRBJ1-4, with D possibly being TRBD1 (5 bases). Germline loops: CDR1 WNHNN, CDR2 SYGVQD (reference sequence). CDR3 length equals 15 residues. V shed 9 bases and J shed 3 bases, with 17 bases lying between them.

This chain joins TRBV29-1 and TRBJ2-1; possibly TRBD2 for D (5 bases). The CDR3 is 14 amino acids. CDR1 SQVTM and CDR2 ANQGSEA come from the germline V gene. Trimming took 4 bases from V and 0 from J, leaving 10 bases between them. The DNA for the CDR3 is TGCAGCGTTGGAACGGGGAGCTCCTACAATGAGCAGTTCTTC. Translated: CSVGTGSSYNEQFF.

The sample holds a few counts of this clone. The rearrangement uses TRBV5-4 and TRBJ2-2, with D hard to call. Trimming pared 0 bases from V and 4 bases from J, leaving 7 bases between. The CDR3 totals 14 residues. Per the germline V gene, CDR1 is SGHNT and CDR2 is YYREEE (reference sequence). The CDR3 sequence: CASSLGAATGELFF. The CDR3 nucleotides read TGTGCCAGCAGCTTGGGTGCGGCCACCGGGGAGCTGTTTTTT.

J is TRBJ2-1 and V is TRBV25-1, with D possibly TRBD1 on 6 matching bases. V lost 6 bases and J lost 7, with 13 bases in between. The CDR3 totals 13 residues. CDR1 and CDR2 (germline): MGHDK, SYGVNS. The CDR3 region has the DNA TGTGCCAGCAGAGGGACATTAAGGAATGAGCAGTTCTTC. It specifies CASRGTLRNEQFF.

The V and J genes are TRBV2 and TRBJ1-2; D unclear. The ends were cut back, 8 bases at V and 1 base at J, with 11 bases in the middle. The CDR3 is 13 residues long. The germline CDR1 and CDR2 sequences are SNHLY and FYNNEI. Written as DNA, the CDR3 is TGTGCCAGCCGCGGTACCGGTAACTATGGCTACACCTTC. Translated: CASRGTGNYGYTF. The entire variable domain, with the rest obtained from reference TRBV2 and TRBJ1-2, is as follows: EPEVTQTPSHQVTQMGQEVILRCVPISNHLYFYWYRQILGQKVEFLVSFYNNEISEKSEIFDDQFSVERPDGSNFTLKIRSTKLEDSAMYFCASRGTGNYGYTFGSGTRLTVV.

The CDR3: CAIRGGHTDTQYF. CDR3 in DNA: TGTGCCATCAGAGGGGGCCACACAGATACGCAGTATTTT. J is TRBJ2-3 and V is TRBV10-3, with 7 bases fitting TRBD1. J lost 2 bases, V lost 6 bases, and 2 bases had no gene match. Germline CDR1 ENHRY, CDR2 SYGVKD. This CDR3 contains 13 residues.

V is TRBV11-2 and J is TRBJ1-1; 7 bases are a match to TRBD1. This CDR3 has 13 residues. The germline CDR1 and CDR2 sequences are SGHAT and FQNNGV. With 7 bases clipped from V and 4 bases from J, the junction kept 6 bases outside the gene matches. The CDR3 spells CASTLPGGTEAFF. The CDR3 DNA reads as TGTGCCAGCACCCTGCCAGGGGGCACTGAAGCTTTCTTT. The full variable domain, rest sourced from reference TRBV11-2 and TRBJ1-1, is EAGVAQSPRYKIIEKRQSVAFWCNPISGHATLYWYQQILGQGPKLLIQFQNNGVVDDSQLPKDRFSAERLKGVDSTLKIQPAKLEDSAVYLCASTLPGGTEAFFGQGTRLTVV.

This chain links TRBV6-5 with TRBJ1-2; maybe TRBD1 (6 bases). Trimming pared 5 bases from V and 5 bases from J, leaving 15 bases between. Germline lookup yields CDR1 MNHEY and CDR2 SVGAGI. The CDR3 extends over 14 amino acids. DNA for the CDR3: TGTGCCAGCAGTCCTAGTGGGGGCCTTTATGGCTACACCTTC. Translated, it gives CASSPSGGLYGYTF.

The chain carries TRBV2 and TRBJ1-1; possibly TRBD1 for D (6 bases). V lost 2 bases, J lost 0 bases, and 16 bases lay in between. Germline V lookup: CDR1 SNHLY, CDR2 FYNNEI. The CDR3 runs to 17 residues. CDR3 sequence: CASSELRGRGLNTEAFF. DNA for the CDR3: TGTGCCAGCAGTGAATTAAGGGGGAGGGGATTGAACACTGAAGCTTTCTTT.

V and J are TRBV4-2 and TRBJ2-2; D may be TRBD1 or TRBD2 (6 bases each). In germline, CDR1 is LGHNA, CDR2 YNFKEQ. V dropped 6 bases and J dropped 1 base, with 15 bases sitting between them. This CDR3 spans 16 amino acids. The CDR3 DNA is TGTGCCAGCAGGCCACTCGGGGGCGAGAACACCGGGGAGCTGTTTTTT. This gives the protein CASRPLGGENTGELFF.

This chain joins TRBV15 and TRBJ2-7, with D hard to call. This CDR3 region has 12 residues. The germline gives CDR1 LNHNV, CDR2 YYDKDF (reference sequence). Between the trimmed V and J ends, which lost 0 bases and 3 bases, there was a span of 3 bases. The CDR3: CATSRDNYEQYF. CDR3 nucleotides: TGTGCCACCAGCAGAGATAACTACGAGCAGTACTTC.

V is TRBV4-1 and J is TRBJ2-1; no firm D call. This CDR3 spans 13 amino acids. Germline CDR1 and CDR2: MGHRA and YSYEKL. V was pared by 4 bases and J by 9 bases, with 13 bases between. The DNA for the CDR3 is TGCGCCAGCAGCCTCCAAGGAAACCCTGAGCAGTTCTTC. This gives the protein CASSLQGNPEQFF.

This clone appeared a single time. The chain employs TRBV11-2 and TRBJ1-1, with D possibly being TRBD1 (5 bases). Germline assignment: CDR1 SGHAT and CDR2 FQNNGV. The CDR3 totals 15 residues. V lost 5 bases, J lost 1 base, and 14 bases lay in between. The CDR3, as DNA: TGTGCCAGCAGCAAAGCGCTGGGGGAGAACACTGAAGCTTTCTTT. Translating gives CASSKALGENTEAFF.